This TCR beta chain was sequenced in a study of T cells in women clearing cervical HPV infection. Study details: Cases: HPV16-related CIN3 or worse on histology, 2 invasive cancers. Controls gave blood once infection was undetectable; cases at lesion identification.

Germline lookup yields CDR1 SGHRS and CDR2 YFSETQ. This CDR3 comprises 15 residues. Sequencing used immunoSEQ multiplex PCR; TCRdb keeps in-frame clones, though not all of them. The sample table sets out 20,000 to 25,000 clones. Regarding the study as a whole: Combining TCR richness with V gene abundances gave around 0.87 AUC. TRBV6-7 abundance was lower in cases than controls (around 0.11% versus 0.15%).

As to this clone: Its antigen remains unknown. The missing CDR3 end, 3 residues past where the read stops, is filled in from the germline J gene.

Material for sequencing was blood buffy coat. The clonotype was recovered from a woman between 18 and 70 years old with a cervical HPV16 infection that either progressed to CIN3+ or cleared (not recorded which). The chain is built from TRBV5-1 and TRBJ2-2; D gene uncertain. Incomplete CDR3 DNA: TGCGCCAGCAGCTTGGATCCTGCTGCTAATGAAAAG. It specifies CASSLDPAANEK. The full CDR3 reads CASSLDPAANEKLFF.